This entry is about one T cell receptor (beta chain). Its specific antigen is unknown. The input lacks base qualities; no much larger clone sits a single base away. The cysteine opens and the phenylalanine closes a CDR3 of 15 amino acids. The entry retains the CDR3 DNA only, 45 bases that are in frame from base 1. V lost 0 bases and J lost 3 bases; the stretch between them is 7 bases long. The CDR1 and CDR2 encoded by the germline V gene are SGDLS and YYNGEE. A MiSeq instrument was used for deep resolution sequencing, which targeted depths ranging from 1 in 1 million up to 1 in 200,000 T cells, with coverage averaging 10x for each clonotype. TCR beta libraries were generated with the immunoSEQ hsTCRB Kit. From the authors' description of their analysis: The data were analyzed with ImmunoSEQ Analyzer and ImmunoSEQ Data Assistant, and V, D and J gene assignments followed IMGT definitions. Clonality, which ranges from 0 to 1, was calculated as one minus the normalized Shannon entropy of productive rearrangement frequencies. Public clonotype analysis was restricted to overrepresented clonotypes comprising at least 0.05% of each patient's repertoire. Some twelve repertoires from age-matched healthy donors, obtained from immuneACCESS, served as clonality controls. TCRdb took this table from immuneACCESS and kept in-frame rearrangements with V and J called. Such tables lack part of the clones; where checked against another copy, unresolved V genes explain under half of the gap, and the rest is unexplained. The DNA gave D and trimming, while V, J and clone size come from that table. Within this sample are about 130,000 clones, with around 84% of them counted one time only. The top ten clonotypes cover less than 4% of the sample.

This sample was taken from a study of cytotoxic CD8 clonotypes in ibrutinib-treated CLL (dated by TCRdb to about 2021). Context from the whole study: The cohort included more than 14 treatment-naive and eleven to twelve relapsed/refractory patients; about 18 were IGHV unmutated. Response samples were obtained after a median of about 13 months of treatment, with a range of about 6 to 36 months. Cryopreserved peripheral blood mononuclear cells were collected at three points: before therapy, at response, and at either sustained remission or disease progression. Every remission and progressive disease sample was obtained while ibrutinib was still being received by the patients. Partial responses were observed in about 25 patients and complete responses in 2; after a median follow-up of 68 months, remission was maintained in some 14 patients and progression was observed in roughly twelve. Of the approximately 90 people in the trial, 26 had longitudinal samples available. On average, each sample yielded around 250,000 productive templates and 94,082 productive rearrangements. Broader findings and caveats from the paper: Public clonotypes were rare and either shrank or stayed stable during treatment, and the rise in clonality at ibrutinib response reflected expansion of private clonotypes. Clonality rose at ibrutinib response, remained stable during sustained remission, and dropped back toward baseline at progression. Baseline clonality exceeded that of age-matched healthy donors and correlated strongly with circulating CD8+ T-cell counts. Sampling times were not matched between patients in sustained remission and patients whose disease was progressing, and lymph node repertoires were not examined.

The label giving this sample's time point can be read as: around 2 years on ibrutinib. For TCR beta library preparation, around 1.8 micrograms of genomic DNA were extracted from the cryopreserved PBMCs. Longitudinal blood samples from CLL patients on ibrutinib monotherapy underwent high-throughput TCR beta sequencing. The patients took part in an open-label, single-center phase 2 trial of ibrutinib monotherapy. The chain links TRBV9 with TRBJ2-6; the D gene is not confidently resolved. The sequence came from a human donor with chronic lymphocytic leukemia. The sample here was PBMCs, taken after 24 months of ibrutinib treatment. The nucleotide sequence reads TGTGCCAGCAGCGTAGGGGGAAATGGGGCCAACGTCCTGACTTTC. Protein translation: CASSVGGNGANVLTF.